This TCR beta chain was sequenced during a study of cytomegalovirus exposure and HLA in healthy donors. Study-wide findings and caveats: Presence/absence comparisons presumed near-even sequencing depth among donors. Per a later analysis, HLA-associated TCR beta chains showed more clonal expansion than other, equally common TCR beta chains.

Turning to this clone: Its cognate antigen is unknown.

60 Vbeta and 13 Jbeta primers were used in PCR. Libraries were prepared by immunoSEQ multiplex PCR; TCRdb keeps only in-frame clonotypes and omits some of them. The sample includes around 150,000 clones, roughly 85% of them seen just once. Germline V gene sequence: CDR1 MGHDK, CDR2 SYGVNS. The J segment lost 6 bases and the V segment lost 4 bases, leaving 3 bases of the junction unmatched. This CDR3 has 13 amino acids. This clonotype was obtained from a woman aged 45-59 years in good health and CMV-seropositive. The sequenced material came from PBMCs. J is TRBJ1-1 and V is TRBV25-1, with 9 bases identical to TRBD1. CDR3 loop: CASSGDRGAEAFF. For the CDR3, the DNA is TGTGCCAGCAGTGGAGACAGGGGGGCTGAAGCTTTCTTT.